This TCR beta chain was recorded in a study of T cell clonotyping in hematopoietic cell transplantation. Germline CDR1 LNHDA, CDR2 SQIVND (reference sequence). This CDR3 has 14 residues. V gave up 7 bases and J gave up 7 bases, with 17 bases separating them. Study-wide results and caveats: At the given depth, recipient repertoires were over 95% de novo clonotypes.

As for this clone: The target antigen is unknown.

TCRdb's table, derived via immunoSEQ multiplex PCR, lists solely in-frame clones and lacks some. The sample yields tens of thousands of clones, roughly 96% seen once. This sequence joins TRBV19 and TRBJ1-5; the D gene is possibly TRBD1 (5 bases). The sequenced sample consisted of peripheral blood mononuclear cells. The sequence was collected from a man aged 25 to 45 in good health. Some clones in this sample may be carry-over from other donors' samples. The CDR3 spells CASTQDTKLQPQHF. In DNA form, the CDR3 reads TGTGCCAGTACCCAGGACACCAAGTTACAGCCCCAGCATTTT.